This TCR beta chain is from a study of blood T cell repertoires in COVID-19 (dated by TCRdb to about 2020). For context, the study as a whole: The collaborator samples originated in the United States, Italy and Spain and spanned the acute and convalescent phases of COVID-19. Samples came from the ongoing ImmuneRACE study (first 160 participants) plus 1,254 subjects from 6 global collaborators. The repertoires were released in a freely available public database meant as a resource for research on the immune response to SARS-CoV-2. Subjects who had been exposed to COVID-19, were actively infected with it, or had recovered from it provided the deeply sampled blood TCRbeta repertoires that made up the dataset. Where available, HLA class I and class II types were obtained from metadata supplied by the sample provider rather than from assay-based typing. Sample metadata almost always included a de-identified subject ID, COVID-19 status, age in years and sex. The prospective study material was composed of cDNA or gDNA derived from T cells, B-cell-depleted T cells, or PBMCs. Beyond this particular receptor, the publication reports: How much clinical and demographic metadata was included differed by source and by participant, and the metadata was provided uncurated.

From the cysteine up to the phenylalanine, the CDR3 has a length of 12 residues. Kept here is only the CDR3 DNA, which spans 36 bases and is read in frame from base 1. The immunoSEQ Assay, a bias-controlled multiplex PCR, was used to amplify TCRbeta CDR3 regions from genomic DNA. The authors processed their data as follows. The number of nucleated cells in each sample was estimated from the amplification of reference gene primers within the assay. Sequence reads were collapsed and filtered to measure the absolute abundance of every unique TCRbeta CDR3 rearrangement. Productive Simpson clonality was computed per sample as the square root of Simpson's diversity index over productive rearrangements. This is the immuneACCESS table as TCRdb keeps it, with only in-frame sequences that have V and J called. A part of the clones is gone; compared with another copy, unresolved V genes explain less than half, and the rest is unexplained. The V and J calls and the clone size are those of that table, but D and trimming were determined from the DNA. Recorded for this sample are just over 650,000 clones; just under 90% of them occurred a single time. The top ten hold about 0.26% of the sample.

A remark on this clone: What this receptor recognizes is not known. Per-base quality was not reported, and no clone a single base away is much larger than it.

Each collaborating institution followed its own protocols to collect whole blood in K2EDTA tubes. For TCRbeta analysis, collaborator samples were shipped as frozen whole blood, as isolated PBMCs, or as DNA extracted from either sample type. The V gene is TRBV21-1 and the J gene is TRBJ2-7; the table's D call, TRBD2, has no DNA check behind it. TRBV21-1 is a recognized pseudogene. The receptor was derived from a woman between 18 and 30 years old with acute or convalescent COVID-19. Sequenced input: peripheral blood. In nucleotide form, the sequence is TGTGCCAGCCAAGGAGAGGCGAGCGAGCAGTACTTC. Translated, this gives CASQGEASEQYF.